The clone carrying this T cell receptor beta chain was observed a few times. Its antigen is still unknown. V shed 7 bases and J shed 7 bases, with 14 bases lying between them. CDR1 is DFQATT, CDR2 SNEGSKA, per germline (reference sequence). The CDR3 has 12 residues. A second PCR of roughly 7 to 11 cycles used a sample-barcoded 5' primer and a J-beta primer mix. One entry per CDR3 protein results from TCRdb running MiXCR on the 5' RACE reads. The table records around 580,000 distinct CDR3 sequences, 40% to 50% of them present only once. Peripheral blood, 9.5 to 10 milliliters per donor, was collected. This sample was included in a study of blood T cells in healthy people across ages. In the study overall: Roughly one uniquely barcoded beta molecule per two T cells was captured.

Study findings and constraints: Diversity figures derived from one million T cells were judged to underestimate the true value.

Sequencing was carried out using blood. V usage is TRBV20-1 and J usage is TRBJ2-1, with a possible D match to TRBD1 (6 bases). The TCR comes from an elderly man in good health. The CDR3 DNA sequence: TGCAGTGTCTCCAGGGGTACTAATGAGCAGTTCTTC. This sequence encodes CSVSRGTNEQFF.